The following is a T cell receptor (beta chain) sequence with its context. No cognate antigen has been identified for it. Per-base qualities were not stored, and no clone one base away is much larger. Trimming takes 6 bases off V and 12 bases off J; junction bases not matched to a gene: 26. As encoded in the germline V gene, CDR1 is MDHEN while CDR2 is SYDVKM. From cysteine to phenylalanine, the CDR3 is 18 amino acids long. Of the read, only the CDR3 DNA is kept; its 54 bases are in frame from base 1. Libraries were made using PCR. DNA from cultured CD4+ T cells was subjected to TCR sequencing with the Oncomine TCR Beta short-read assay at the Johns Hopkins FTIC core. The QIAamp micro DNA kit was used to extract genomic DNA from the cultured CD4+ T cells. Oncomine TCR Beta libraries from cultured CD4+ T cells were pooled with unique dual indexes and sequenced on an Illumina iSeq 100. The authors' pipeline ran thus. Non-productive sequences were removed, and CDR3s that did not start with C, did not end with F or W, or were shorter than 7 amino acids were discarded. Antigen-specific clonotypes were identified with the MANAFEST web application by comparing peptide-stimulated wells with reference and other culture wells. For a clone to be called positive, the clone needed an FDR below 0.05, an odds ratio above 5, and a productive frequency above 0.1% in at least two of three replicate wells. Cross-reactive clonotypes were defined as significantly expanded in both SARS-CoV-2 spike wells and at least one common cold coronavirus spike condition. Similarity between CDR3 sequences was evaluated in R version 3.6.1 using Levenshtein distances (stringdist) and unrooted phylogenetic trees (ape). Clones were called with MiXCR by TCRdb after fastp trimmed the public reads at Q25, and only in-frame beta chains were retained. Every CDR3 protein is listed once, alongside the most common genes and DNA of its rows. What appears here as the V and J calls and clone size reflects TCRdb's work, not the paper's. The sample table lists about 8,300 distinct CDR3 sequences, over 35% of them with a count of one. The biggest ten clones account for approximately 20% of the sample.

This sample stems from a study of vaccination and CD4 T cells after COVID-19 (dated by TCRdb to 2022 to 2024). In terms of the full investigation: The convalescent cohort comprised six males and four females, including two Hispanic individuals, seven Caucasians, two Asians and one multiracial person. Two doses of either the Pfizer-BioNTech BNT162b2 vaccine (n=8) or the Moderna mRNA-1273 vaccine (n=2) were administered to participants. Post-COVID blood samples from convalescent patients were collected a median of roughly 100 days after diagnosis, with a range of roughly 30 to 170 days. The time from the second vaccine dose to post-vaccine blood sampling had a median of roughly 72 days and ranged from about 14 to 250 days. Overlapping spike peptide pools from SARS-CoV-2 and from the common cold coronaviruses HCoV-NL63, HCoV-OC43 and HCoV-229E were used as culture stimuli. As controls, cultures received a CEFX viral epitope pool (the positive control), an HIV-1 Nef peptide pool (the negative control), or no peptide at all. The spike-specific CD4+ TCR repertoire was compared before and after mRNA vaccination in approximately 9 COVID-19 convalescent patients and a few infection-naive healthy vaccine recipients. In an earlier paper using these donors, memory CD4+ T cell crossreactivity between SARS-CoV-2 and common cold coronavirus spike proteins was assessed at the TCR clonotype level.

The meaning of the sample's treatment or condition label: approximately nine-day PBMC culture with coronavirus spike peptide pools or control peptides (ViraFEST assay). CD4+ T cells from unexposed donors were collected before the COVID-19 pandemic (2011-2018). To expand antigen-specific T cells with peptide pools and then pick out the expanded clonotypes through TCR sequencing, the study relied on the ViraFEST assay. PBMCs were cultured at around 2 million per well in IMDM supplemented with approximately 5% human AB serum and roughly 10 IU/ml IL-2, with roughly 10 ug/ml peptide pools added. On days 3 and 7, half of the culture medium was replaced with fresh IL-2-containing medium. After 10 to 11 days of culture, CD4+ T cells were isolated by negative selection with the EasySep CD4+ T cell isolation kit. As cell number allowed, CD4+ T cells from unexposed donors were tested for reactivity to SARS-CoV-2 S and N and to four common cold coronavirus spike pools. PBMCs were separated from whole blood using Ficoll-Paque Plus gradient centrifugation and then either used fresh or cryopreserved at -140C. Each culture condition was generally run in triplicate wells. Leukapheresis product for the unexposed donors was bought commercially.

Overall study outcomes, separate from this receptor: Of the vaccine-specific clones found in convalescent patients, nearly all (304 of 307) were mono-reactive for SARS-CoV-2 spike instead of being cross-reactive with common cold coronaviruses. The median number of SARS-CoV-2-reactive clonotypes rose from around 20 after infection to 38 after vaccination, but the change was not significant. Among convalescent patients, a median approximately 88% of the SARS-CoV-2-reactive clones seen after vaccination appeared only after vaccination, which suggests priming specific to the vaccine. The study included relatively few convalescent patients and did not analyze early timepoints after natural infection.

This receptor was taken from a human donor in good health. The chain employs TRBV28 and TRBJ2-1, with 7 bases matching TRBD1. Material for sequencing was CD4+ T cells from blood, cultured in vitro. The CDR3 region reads CASSRPGQIRKGSPGQFF. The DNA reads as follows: TGTGCCAGCAGCCGGCCGGGACAGATAAGGAAGGGGAGTCCAGGGCAGTTCTTC.